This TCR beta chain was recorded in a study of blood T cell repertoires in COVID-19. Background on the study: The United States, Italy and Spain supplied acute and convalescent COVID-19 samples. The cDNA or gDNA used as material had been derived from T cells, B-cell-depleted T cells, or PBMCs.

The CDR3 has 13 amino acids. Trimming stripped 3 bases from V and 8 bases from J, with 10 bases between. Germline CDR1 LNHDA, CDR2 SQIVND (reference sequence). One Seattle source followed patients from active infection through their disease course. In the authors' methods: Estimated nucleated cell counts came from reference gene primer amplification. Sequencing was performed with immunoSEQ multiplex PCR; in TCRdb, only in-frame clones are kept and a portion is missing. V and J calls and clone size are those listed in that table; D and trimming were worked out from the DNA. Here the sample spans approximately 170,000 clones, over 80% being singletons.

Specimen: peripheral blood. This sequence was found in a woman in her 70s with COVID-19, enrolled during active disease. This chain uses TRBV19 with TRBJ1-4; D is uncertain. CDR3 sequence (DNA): TGTGCCAGTAGTATGCGATCGGGGGAAAAACTGTTTTTT. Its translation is CASSMRSGEKLFF.